The clone carrying this T cell receptor beta chain was observed a few times. The antigen remains unidentified. Germline V CDR1 and CDR2: WNHNN, SYGVQD (reference sequence). The CDR3 has 14 residues. The V end was cut by 9 bases, the J end by 3 bases, with 14 bases between. The data belong to a study of beta chain features in type 1 diabetes. Study background: In all, roughly 98,000,000 sorted cells from all samples were analyzed.

General observations from the study: Shortening that was moderate but significant affected the TCRB CDR3s of Type 1 diabetes patients in all four CD4+ subsets. No resolution was reached here on whether HLA type influences TCRB rearrangement.

Cells sorted by CD45RO/CCR7/CD25/CD127/CD95/CD27 comprised CD4+ naive, central memory, regulatory and stem cell-like memory cells. Expressed TCRB transcripts got sequenced, as all isolated RNA was reverse transcribed. Data came from immunoSEQ multiplex PCR; TCRdb stores just in-frame clones and leaves some out. Altogether 500,000 to 850,000 clones are present, over 13% being singletons, with the ten largest covering 0.035% to 0.045%. The material sequenced was naive CD4+ T cells from blood. This TCR was recovered from a man aged 18 to 29 with type 1 diabetes. V is TRBV10-1 and J is TRBJ2-2, with a tentative D call TRBD2 (6 bases). The CDR3 region is CASRSGSDTGELFF. The CDR3 DNA is TGCGCCAGTAGAAGCGGGTCGGACACCGGGGAGCTGTTTTTT.